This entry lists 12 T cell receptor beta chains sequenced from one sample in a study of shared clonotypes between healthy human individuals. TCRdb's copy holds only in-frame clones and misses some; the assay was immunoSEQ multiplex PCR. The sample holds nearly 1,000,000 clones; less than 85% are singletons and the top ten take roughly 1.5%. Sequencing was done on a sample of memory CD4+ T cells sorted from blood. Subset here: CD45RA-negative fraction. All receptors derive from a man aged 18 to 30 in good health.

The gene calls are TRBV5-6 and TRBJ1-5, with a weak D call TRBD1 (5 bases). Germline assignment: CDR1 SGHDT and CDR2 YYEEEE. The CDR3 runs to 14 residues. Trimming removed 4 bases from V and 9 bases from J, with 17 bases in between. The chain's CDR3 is CASSGGTGKGPQHF. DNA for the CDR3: TGTGCCAGCAGCGGAGGGACCGGCAAGGGGCCCCAGCATTTT.

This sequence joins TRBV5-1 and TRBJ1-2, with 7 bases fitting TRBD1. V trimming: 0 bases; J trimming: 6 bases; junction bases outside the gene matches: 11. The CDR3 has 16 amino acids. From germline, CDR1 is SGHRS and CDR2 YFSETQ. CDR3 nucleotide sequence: TGCGCCAGCAGCTTGGCCCTATCAGGGGGTCGCGATGGCTACACCTTC. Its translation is CASSLALSGGRDGYTF.

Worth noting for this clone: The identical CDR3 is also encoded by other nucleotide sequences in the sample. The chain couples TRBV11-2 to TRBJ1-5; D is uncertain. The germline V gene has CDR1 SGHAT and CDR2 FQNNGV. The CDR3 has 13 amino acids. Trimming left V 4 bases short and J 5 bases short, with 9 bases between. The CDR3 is CASSSDRDQPQHF. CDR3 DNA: TGTGCCAGCAGCTCGGACCGGGATCAGCCCCAGCATTTT.

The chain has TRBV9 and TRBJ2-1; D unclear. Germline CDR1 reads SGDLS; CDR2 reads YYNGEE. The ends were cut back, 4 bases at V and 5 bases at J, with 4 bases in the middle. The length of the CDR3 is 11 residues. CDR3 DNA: TGTGCCAGCAGCAGAGACAATGAGCAGTTCTTC. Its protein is CASSRDNEQFF.

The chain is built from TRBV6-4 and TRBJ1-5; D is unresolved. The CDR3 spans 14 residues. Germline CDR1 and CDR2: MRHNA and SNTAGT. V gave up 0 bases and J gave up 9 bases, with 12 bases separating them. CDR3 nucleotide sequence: TGTGCCAGCAGTGACTCGATTTCTTTTTGGCCCCAGCATTTT. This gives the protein CASSDSISFWPQHF.

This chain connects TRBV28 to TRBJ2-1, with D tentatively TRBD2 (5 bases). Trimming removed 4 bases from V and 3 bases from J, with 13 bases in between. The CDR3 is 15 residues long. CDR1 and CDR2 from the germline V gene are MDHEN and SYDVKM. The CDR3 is CASSSSGGLYNEQFF. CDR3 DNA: TGTGCCAGCAGTTCCTCCGGCGGGCTCTACAATGAGCAGTTCTTC.

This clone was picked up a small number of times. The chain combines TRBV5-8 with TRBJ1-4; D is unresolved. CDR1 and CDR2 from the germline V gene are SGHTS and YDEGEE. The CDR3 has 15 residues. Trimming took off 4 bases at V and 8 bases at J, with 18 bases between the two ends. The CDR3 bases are TGTGCCAGCAGCCGAAGGAGCGGGCCTGGAGAAAAACTGTTTTTT. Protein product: CASSRRSGPGEKLFF.

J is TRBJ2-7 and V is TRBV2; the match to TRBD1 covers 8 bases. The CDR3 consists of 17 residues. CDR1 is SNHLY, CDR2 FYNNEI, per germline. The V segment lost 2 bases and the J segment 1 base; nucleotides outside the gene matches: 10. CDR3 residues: CASSESPLRGRSYEQYF. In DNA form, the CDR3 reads TGTGCCAGCAGTGAATCCCCCCTCAGGGGGCGATCCTACGAGCAGTACTTC.

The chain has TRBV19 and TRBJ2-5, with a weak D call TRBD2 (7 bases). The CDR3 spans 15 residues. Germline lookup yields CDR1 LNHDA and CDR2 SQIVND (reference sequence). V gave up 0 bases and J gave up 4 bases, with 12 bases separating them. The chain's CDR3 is CASSIESGGRETQYF. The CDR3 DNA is TGTGCCAGTAGTATAGAGTCGGGGGGCCGAGAGACCCAGTACTTC.

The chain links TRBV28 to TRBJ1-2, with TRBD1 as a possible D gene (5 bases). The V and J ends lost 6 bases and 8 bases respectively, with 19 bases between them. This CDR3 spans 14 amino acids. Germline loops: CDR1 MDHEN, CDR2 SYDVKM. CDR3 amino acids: CASRAGTPAEGYTF. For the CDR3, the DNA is TGTGCCAGCAGAGCGGGGACTCCCGCGGAAGGCTACACCTTC.

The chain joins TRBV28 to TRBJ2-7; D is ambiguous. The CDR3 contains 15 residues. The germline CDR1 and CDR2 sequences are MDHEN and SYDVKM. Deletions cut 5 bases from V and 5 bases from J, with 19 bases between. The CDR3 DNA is TGTGCCAGCAGTCTCTCGACCAAATACTACCACGAGCAGTACTTC. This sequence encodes CASSLSTKYYHEQYF.

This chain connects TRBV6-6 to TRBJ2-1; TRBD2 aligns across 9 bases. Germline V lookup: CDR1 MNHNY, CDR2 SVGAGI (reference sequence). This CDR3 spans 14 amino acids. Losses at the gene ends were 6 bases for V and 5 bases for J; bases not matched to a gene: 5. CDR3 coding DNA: TGTGCCAGCAGCCCTAGCGGGAATGACAATGAGCAGTTCTTC. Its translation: CASSPSGNDNEQFF.